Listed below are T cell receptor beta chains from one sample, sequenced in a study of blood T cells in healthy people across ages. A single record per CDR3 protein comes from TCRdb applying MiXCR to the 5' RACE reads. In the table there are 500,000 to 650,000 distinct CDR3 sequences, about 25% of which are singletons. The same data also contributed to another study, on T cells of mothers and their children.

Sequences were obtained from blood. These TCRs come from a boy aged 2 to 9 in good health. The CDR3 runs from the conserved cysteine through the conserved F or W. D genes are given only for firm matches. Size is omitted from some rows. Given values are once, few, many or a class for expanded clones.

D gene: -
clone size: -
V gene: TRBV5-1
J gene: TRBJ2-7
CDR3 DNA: TGTGCCAGCAAAAAGATTCCAGGTTCGTCGTCCTACGAGCAGTACTTC
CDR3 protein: CASKKIPGSSSYEQYF

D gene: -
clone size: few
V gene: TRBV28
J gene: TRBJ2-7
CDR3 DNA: TGTGCTAGCAATGAGGGGGGCTACGAGCAGTACTTC
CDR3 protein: CASNEGGYEQYF

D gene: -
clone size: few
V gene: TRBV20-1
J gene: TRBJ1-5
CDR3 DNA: TGCAGTGCAAGGACACTAGGTCAGCCCCAGCATTTT
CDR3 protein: CSARTLGQPQHF

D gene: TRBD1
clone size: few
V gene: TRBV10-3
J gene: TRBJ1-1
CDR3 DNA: TGTGCCACCAAGGAGAAGGGACAGGGGGCGACTGGTGGCACTGAAGCTTTCTTT
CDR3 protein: CATKEKGQGATGGTEAFF

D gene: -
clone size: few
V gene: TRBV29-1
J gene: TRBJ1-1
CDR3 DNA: TGCAGCGTTTTTAGCACTGAAGCTTTCTTT
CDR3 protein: CSVFSTEAFF

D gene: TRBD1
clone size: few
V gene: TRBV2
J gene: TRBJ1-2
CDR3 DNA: TGTGCCAGCAAACTCCCAGACAGGGACTATGGCTACACCTTC
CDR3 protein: CASKLPDRDYGYTF

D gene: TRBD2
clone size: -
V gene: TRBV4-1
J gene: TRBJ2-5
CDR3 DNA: TGCGCCAGCAGCCAAGATGTGACTAGCGGGAGGCTCGGTAGTCAAGAGACCCAGTACTTC
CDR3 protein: CASSQDVTSGRLGSQETQYF

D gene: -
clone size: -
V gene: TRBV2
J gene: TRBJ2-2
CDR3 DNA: TGTGCCAGCAGTGAAAGGATGGGGGCCAACACCGGGGAGCTGTTTTTT
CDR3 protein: CASSERMGANTGELFF

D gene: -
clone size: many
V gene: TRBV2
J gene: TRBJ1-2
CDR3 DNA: TGTGCCAGCAGTGACCAGGGAGGGATGGGATATGGCTACACCTTC
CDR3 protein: CASSDQGGMGYGYTF

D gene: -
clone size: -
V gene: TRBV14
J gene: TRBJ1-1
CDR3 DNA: TGTGCCAGCAGCACGGGCTGGGGTTCTGAAGCTTTCTTT
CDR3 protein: CASSTGWGSEAFF